Below are 8 T cell receptor beta chains sequenced from a single sample in a study of T cells in Graves' hyperthyroidism and ophthalmopathy. TCR beta CDR3 regions were amplified from RNA transcripts. First-round RT-PCR targeting the TCR CDR3 was performed with the HTBI primer set. TCRdb re-analysed the multiplex PCR reads in MiXCR, keeping a single row per CDR3 protein. This table has some 510,000 distinct CDR3 sequences, under 25% appearing once. Input material: blood. The receptors were sampled from a man younger than 35 with Graves' hyperthyroidism.

The J gene is TRBJ1-5, the V gene TRBV20-1, with D hard to call. The CDR3 is 15 amino acids. Looked up from germline, CDR1 is DFQATT and CDR2 is SNEGSKA (reference sequence). The ends were cut back, 5 bases at V and 5 bases at J, with 19 bases in the middle. This chain's CDR3 is CSAPREVSGYQPQHF. The CDR3 bases are TGCAGTGCTCCAAGGGAGGTTTCGGGATATCAGCCCCAGCATTTT.

This rearrangement joins TRBV28 to TRBJ1-2; D not resolved. The CDR3 extends over 13 amino acids. Germline V gene data show CDR1 as MDHEN and CDR2 as SYDVKM. Trimming stripped 3 bases from V and 7 bases from J, with 12 bases between. The CDR3 DNA reads TGTGCCAGCAGTTTGATCGTGGGTATTGGCTACACCTTC. Its translation is CASSLIVGIGYTF.

This clonotype was picked up many times. The chain is built from TRBV15 and TRBJ1-2, with 8 nucleotides matching TRBD1. The CDR3 consists of 15 residues. The germline CDR1 and CDR2 sequences are LNHNV and YYDKDF (reference sequence). The V and J ends lost 1 base and 2 bases, in that order; junction bases with no gene match: 3. The CDR3 is CATSRGTGSNYGYTF. The CDR3 nucleotides read TGTGCCACCAGCAGAGGGACAGGGTCAAACTATGGCTACACCTTC.

The V and J genes are TRBV30 and TRBJ1-1; 8 nucleotides match TRBD1. The ends lost 5 bases at V and 4 bases at J; junction bases unmatched: 6. CDR3 length: 13 amino acids. Looked up from germline, CDR1 is GTSNPN and CDR2 is SVGIG (reference sequence). This CDR3 reads CAWDPTGVTEAFF. In DNA, the CDR3 is TGTGCCTGGGATCCGACAGGGGTCACTGAAGCTTTCTTT.

This clonotype showed up many times. The chain recombines TRBV28 with TRBJ1-5; 7 positions agree with TRBD1. Germline V gene lookup returns CDR1 MDHEN and CDR2 SYDVKM. V lost 4 bases and J lost 0; bases outside the gene matches: 6. This CDR3 spans 16 amino acids. This CDR3 is CASSSPGQVSNQPQHF. In nucleotides, the CDR3 is TGTGCCAGCAGTTCCCCTGGACAGGTTAGCAATCAGCCCCAGCATTTT.

The chain couples TRBV6-1 to TRBJ2-6, with D possibly being TRBD2 (6 bases). The germline CDR1 and CDR2 sequences are MNHNS and SASEGT. CDR3 length: 16 amino acids. V shed 1 base and J shed 2 bases, with 9 bases lying between them. CDR3 nucleotides: TGTGCCAGCAGTGAAGAAGGAGGGACTGGGGCCAACGTCCTGACTTTC. Amino acid sequence: CASSEEGGTGANVLTF.

As to this clonotype: A read error may produce the germline difference seen at one junction end. The gene calls are TRBV19 and TRBJ1-2; D uncertain. The CDR3 has 13 amino acids. Looked up from germline, CDR1 is LNHDA and CDR2 is SQIVND (reference sequence). This chain's CDR3 is CSSESAANYGYTF. The CDR3 DNA reads as TGTTCCAGTGAAAGTGCAGCTAACTATGGCTACACCTTC. The variable domain in full, with the rest retrieved from reference TRBV19 and TRBJ1-2, is DGGITQSPKYLFRKEGQNVTLSCEQNLNHDAMYWYRQDPGQGLRLIYYSQIVNDFQKGDIAEGYSVSREKKESFPLTVTSAQKNPTAFYLCSSESAANYGYTFGSGTRLTVV.

The chain carries TRBV7-8 and TRBJ1-2; TRBD1 is a possible D gene (6 bases). V was clipped by 2 bases and J by 7 bases, with 14 bases between them. CDR1 SGHVS and CDR2 FQNEAQ come from the germline V gene. The CDR3 has 14 amino acids. CDR3 sequence: CASSLLVGARGYTF. CDR3 nucleotides: TGTGCCAGCAGCTTATTGGTGGGGGCGCGTGGCTACACCTTC.